This TCR beta chain comes out of a study of cytomegalovirus exposure and HLA in healthy donors. Study-wide results and limits: HLA alleles were associated with 15,000 to 20,000 TCR beta sequences in a later analysis at 0.05 false discovery rate. Diagnosis of cytomegalovirus status made by the classifier reportedly showed high specificity and sensitivity. A few chains tied to CMV proved CMV antigen-specific in vitro.

J lost 5 bases, V lost 6 bases, and 11 bases had no gene match. Germline V gene data show CDR1 as MNHNY and CDR2 as SVGAGI (reference sequence). This CDR3 comprises 15 residues. A note on this clone: The antigen is undetermined.

In the PCR, 60 Vbeta and 13 Jbeta primers were used. Assay used: immunoSEQ multiplex PCR; TCRdb lists only in-frame clones, some missing. The sample lists 95,000 to 100,000 clones; roughly 80% were seen once. The chain couples TRBV6-6 to TRBJ2-7; 9 bases line up with TRBD1. The TCR originated in a man aged 35 to 55 in good health and CMV-seropositive. The specimen sequenced was PBMCs. The CDR3 loop is CASRPRDREFNEQYF. The CDR3 DNA reads as TGTGCCAGCAGACCCCGGGACAGGGAATTCAACGAGCAGTACTTC.